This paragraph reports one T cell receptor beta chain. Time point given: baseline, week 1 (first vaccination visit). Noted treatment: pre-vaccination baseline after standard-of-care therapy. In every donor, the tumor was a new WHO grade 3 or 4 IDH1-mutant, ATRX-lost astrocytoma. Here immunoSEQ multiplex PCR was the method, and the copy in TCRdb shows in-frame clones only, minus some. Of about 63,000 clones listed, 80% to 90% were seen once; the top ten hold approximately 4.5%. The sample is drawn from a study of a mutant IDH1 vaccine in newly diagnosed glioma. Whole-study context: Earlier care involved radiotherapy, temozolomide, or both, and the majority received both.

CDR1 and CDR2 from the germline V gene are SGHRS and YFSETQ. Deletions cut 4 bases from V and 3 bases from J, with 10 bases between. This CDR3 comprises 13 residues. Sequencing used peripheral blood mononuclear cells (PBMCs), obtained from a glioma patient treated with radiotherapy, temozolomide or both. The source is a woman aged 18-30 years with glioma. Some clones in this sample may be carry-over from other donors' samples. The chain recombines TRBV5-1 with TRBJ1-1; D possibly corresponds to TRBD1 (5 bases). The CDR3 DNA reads TGCGCCAGCAGCCCCAGGGAGGACACTGAAGCTTTCTTT. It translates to CASSPREDTEAFF.